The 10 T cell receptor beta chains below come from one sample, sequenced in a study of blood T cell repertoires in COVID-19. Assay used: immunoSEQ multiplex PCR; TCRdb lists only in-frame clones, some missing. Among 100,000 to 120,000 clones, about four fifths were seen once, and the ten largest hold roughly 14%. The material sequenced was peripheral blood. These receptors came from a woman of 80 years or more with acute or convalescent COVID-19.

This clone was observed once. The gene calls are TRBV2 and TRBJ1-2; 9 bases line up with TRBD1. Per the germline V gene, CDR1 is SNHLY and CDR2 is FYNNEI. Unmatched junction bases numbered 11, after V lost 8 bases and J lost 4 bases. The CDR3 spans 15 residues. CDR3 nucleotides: TGTGCCAGCCTTACGGGATCGACAGGGGGCTATGGCTACACCTTC. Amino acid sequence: CASLTGSTGGYGYTF. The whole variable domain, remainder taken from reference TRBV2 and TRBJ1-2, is EPEVTQTPSHQVTQMGQEVILRCVPISNHLYFYWYRQILGQKVEFLVSFYNNEISEKSEIFDDQFSVERPDGSNFTLKIRSTKLEDSAMYFCASLTGSTGGYGYTFGSGTRLTVV.

The CDR3 DNA sequence: TGCGCCAGCAGCCTTGGGTCATCTAGTGACAACTATGGCTACACCTTC. Protein: CASSLGSSSDNYGYTF. The rearrangement uses TRBV5-1 and TRBJ1-2; no definite D call. This CDR3 region has 16 residues. V was cut by 4 bases and J by 2 bases, with 18 bases left in between. Germline V gene lookup returns CDR1 SGHRS and CDR2 YFSETQ.

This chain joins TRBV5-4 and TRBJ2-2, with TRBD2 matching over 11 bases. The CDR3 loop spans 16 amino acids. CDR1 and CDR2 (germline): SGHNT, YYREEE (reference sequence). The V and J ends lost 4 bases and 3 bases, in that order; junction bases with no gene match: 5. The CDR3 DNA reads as TGTGCCAGCAGCGGAACTAGCGGGAGCCACACCGGGGAGCTGTTTTTT. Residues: CASSGTSGSHTGELFF.

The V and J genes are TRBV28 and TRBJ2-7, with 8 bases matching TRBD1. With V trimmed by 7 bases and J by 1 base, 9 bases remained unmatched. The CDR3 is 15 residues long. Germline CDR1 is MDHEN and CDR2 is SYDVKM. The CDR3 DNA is TGTGCCAGCATAAGGGACAGGATCTTTTCCTACGAGCAGTACTTC. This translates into CASIRDRIFSYEQYF.

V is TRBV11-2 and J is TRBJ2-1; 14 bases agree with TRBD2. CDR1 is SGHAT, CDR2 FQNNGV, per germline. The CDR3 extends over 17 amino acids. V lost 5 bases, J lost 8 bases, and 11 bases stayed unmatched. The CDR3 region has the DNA TGTGCCAGCAGCAACCGGGGACTAGCGGGAGTGGGCGATGAGCAGTTCTTC. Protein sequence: CASSNRGLAGVGDEQFF.

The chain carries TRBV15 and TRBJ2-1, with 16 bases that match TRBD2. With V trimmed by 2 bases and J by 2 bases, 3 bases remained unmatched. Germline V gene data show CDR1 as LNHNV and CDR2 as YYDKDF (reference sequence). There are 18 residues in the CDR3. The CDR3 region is CATSRPGTSGRAYNEQFF. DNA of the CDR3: TGTGCCACCAGCAGACCCGGGACTAGCGGGAGGGCCTACAATGAGCAGTTCTTC.

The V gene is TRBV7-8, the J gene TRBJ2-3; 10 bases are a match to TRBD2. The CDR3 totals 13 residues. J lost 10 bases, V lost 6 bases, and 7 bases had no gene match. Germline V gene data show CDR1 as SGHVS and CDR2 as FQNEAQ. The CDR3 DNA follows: TGTGCCAGCAGTCGACCTAGCGGGAGTGCGCAGTATTTT. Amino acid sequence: CASSRPSGSAQYF.

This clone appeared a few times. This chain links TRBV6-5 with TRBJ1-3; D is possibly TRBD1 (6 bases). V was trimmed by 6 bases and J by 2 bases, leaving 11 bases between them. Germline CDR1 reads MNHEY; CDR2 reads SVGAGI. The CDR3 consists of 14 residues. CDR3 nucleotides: TGTGCCAGCAGACCACAGGGCCCTGGAAACACCATATATTTT. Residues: CASRPQGPGNTIYF.

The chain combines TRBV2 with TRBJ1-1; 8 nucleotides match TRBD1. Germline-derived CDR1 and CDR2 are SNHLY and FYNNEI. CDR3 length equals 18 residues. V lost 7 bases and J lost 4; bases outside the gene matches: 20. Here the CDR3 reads CASNGQGGKNPSSTEAFF. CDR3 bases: TGTGCCAGCAACGGACAGGGCGGCAAGAATCCGAGCTCCACTGAAGCTTTCTTT.

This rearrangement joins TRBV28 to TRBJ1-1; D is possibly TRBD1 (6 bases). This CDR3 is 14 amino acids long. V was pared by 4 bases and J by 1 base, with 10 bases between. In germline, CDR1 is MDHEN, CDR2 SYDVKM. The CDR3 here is CASSSGDTNTEAFF. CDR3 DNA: TGTGCCAGCAGTTCTGGGGACACGAACACTGAAGCTTTCTTT.